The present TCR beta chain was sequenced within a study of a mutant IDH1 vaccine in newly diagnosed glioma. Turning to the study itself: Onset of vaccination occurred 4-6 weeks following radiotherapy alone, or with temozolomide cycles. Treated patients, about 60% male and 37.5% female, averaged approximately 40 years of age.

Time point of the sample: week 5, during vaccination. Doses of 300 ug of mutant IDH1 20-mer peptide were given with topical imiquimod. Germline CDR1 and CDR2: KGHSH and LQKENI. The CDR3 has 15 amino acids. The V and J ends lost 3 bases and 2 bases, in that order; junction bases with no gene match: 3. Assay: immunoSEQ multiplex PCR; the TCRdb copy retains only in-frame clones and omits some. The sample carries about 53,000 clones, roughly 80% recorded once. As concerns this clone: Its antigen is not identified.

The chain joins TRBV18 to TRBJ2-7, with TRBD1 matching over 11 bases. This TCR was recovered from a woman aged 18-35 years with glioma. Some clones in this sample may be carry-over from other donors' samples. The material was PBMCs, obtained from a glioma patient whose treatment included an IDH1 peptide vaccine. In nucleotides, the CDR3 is TGTGCCAGCTCACCCGGGACAGGGGGAGCCTACGAGCAGTACTTC. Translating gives CASSPGTGGAYEQYF.